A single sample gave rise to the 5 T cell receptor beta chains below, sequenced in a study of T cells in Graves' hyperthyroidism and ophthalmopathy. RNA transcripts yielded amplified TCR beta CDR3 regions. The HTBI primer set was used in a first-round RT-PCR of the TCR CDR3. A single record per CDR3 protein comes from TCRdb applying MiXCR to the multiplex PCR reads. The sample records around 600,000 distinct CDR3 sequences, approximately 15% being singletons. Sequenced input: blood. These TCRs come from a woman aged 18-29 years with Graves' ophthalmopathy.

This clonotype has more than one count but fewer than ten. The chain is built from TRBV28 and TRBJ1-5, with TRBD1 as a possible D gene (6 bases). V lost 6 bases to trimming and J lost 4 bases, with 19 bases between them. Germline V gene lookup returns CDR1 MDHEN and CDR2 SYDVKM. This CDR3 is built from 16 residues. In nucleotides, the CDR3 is TGTGCCAGCAGGGAGATCATTACAGGGAATAATCAGCCCCAGCATTTT. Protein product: CASREIITGNNQPQHF.

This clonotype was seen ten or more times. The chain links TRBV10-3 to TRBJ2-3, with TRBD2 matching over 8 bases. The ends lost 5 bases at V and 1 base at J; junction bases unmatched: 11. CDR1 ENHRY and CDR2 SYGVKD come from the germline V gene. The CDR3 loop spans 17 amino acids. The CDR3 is CAISSILAEIRTDTQYF. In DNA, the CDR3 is TGTGCCATCAGTTCGATACTAGCGGAAATACGCACAGATACGCAGTATTTT.

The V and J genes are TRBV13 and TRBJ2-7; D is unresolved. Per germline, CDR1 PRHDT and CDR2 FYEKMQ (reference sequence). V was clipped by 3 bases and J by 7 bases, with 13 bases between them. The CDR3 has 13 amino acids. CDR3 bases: TGTGCCAGCAGCTTCCTATCCCTCCGGGAGCAGTACTTC. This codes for CASSFLSLREQYF.

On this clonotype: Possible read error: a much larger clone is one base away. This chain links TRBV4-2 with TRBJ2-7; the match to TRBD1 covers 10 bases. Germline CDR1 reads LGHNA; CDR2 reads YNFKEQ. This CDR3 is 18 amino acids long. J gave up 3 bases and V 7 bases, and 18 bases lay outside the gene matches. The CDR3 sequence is CASNHRQGAHRGYYEQYF. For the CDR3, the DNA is TGTGCCAGCAACCACCGACAGGGGGCCCACCGGGGGTACTACGAGCAGTACTTC.

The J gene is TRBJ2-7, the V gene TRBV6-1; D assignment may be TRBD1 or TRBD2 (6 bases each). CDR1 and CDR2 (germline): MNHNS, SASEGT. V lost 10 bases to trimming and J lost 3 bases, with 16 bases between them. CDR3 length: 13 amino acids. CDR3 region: CATHFGGSYEQYF. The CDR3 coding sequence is TGTGCCACCCATTTCGGGGGCAGCTACGAGCAGTACTTC.